A single sample is the source of the 24 T cell receptor beta chains below, sequenced in a study of cytomegalovirus exposure and HLA in healthy donors. The PCR was carried out with 60 Vbeta primers and 13 Jbeta primers. The protocol was immunoSEQ multiplex PCR, while the TCRdb copy is restricted to in-frame clones and leaves out a portion. This sample has roughly 36,000 clones, with 70% to 75% found just once. The sequenced sample was PBMCs. The receptor set was obtained from a man aged 25-45 years in good health and CMV-seronegative.

This rearrangement joins TRBV28 to TRBJ2-1, with D possibly being TRBD2 (6 bases). Per the germline V gene, CDR1 is MDHEN and CDR2 is SYDVKM. V lost 6 bases and J lost 0, with 12 bases in between. The CDR3 is 15 residues long. CDR3 sequence reads: CASSSDYLSYNEQFF. The CDR3 DNA is TGTGCCAGCAGCTCGGACTATCTCTCCTACAATGAGCAGTTCTTC.

This chain uses TRBV5-1 with TRBJ1-2; 9 nucleotides align to TRBD1. This CDR3 is built from 15 residues. Trimming at V came to 3 bases and at J to 1 base, leaving 4 bases not matched to a gene. CDR1 and CDR2 (germline): SGHRS, YFSETQ. The CDR3 protein is CASSSQTGGNYGYTF. The CDR3 nucleotides read TGCGCCAGCAGCTCGCAGACAGGGGGTAACTATGGCTACACCTTC.

CDR3 amino acids: CAGGRGTGLTYEQYF. CDR3 DNA sequence: TGTGCCGGAGGAAGGGGGACAGGGCTTACCTACGAGCAGTACTTC. The rearrangement links TRBV30 to TRBJ2-7, with 9 bases that match TRBD1. The V and J ends lost 8 bases and 2 bases, in that order; junction bases with no gene match: 13. Germline CDR1 GTSNPN, CDR2 SVGIG (reference sequence). This CDR3 is built from 15 residues.

As to this clone: Other DNA sequences in this sample translate to the same CDR3. This CDR3 is CASSGTGTADTQYF. CDR3 sequence (DNA): TGCGCCAGCAGTGGAACGGGTACTGCAGATACGCAGTATTTT. This chain links TRBV10-2 with TRBJ2-3; the D is unclear. With 4 bases removed from V and 4 bases from J, the gap between germline ends came to 12 bases. The CDR3 spans 14 residues. CDR1 and CDR2 from the germline V gene are WSHSY and SAAADI.

The chain is built from TRBV6-5 and TRBJ1-1, with TRBD1 matching over 8 bases. This CDR3 contains 16 residues. V lost 0 bases to trimming and J lost 6 bases; unmatched junction nucleotides: 9. Germline values: CDR1 MNHEY, CDR2 SVGAGI. CDR3 sequence: CASSYSWGTGLPEAFF. The CDR3 DNA is TGTGCCAGCAGTTACTCATGGGGGACAGGATTACCTGAAGCTTTCTTT.

Concerning this clone: Relative to the germline gene, one junction end is altered; a read error may explain this. The chain employs TRBV7-6 and TRBJ1-2, with D unclear. The CDR3 extends over 14 amino acids. CDR1 is SGHVS and CDR2 is FNYEAQ in the germline V gene. CDR3 amino acids: CASSLDGGNYGYPF. CDR3 bases: TGTGCCAGCAGCTTAGATGGCGGTAACTATGGCTACCCCTTC. The full variable domain, with the rest looked up from reference TRBV7-6 and TRBJ1-2, is GAGVSQSPRYKVTKRGQDVALRCDPISGHVSLYWYRQALGQGPEFLTYFNYEAQQDKSGLPNDRFSAERPEGSISTLTIQRTEQRDSAMYRCASSLDGGNYGYPFGSGTRLTVV.

The chain recombines TRBV6-6 with TRBJ1-1; the match to TRBD1 covers 7 bases. CDR3 length equals 14 residues. Germline V gives CDR1 MNHNY, CDR2 SVGAGI (reference sequence). V was clipped by 5 bases and J by 3 bases; unmatched bases: 6. Here the CDR3 reads CASSVQGRDTEAFF. CDR3 nucleotide sequence: TGTGCCAGCAGTGTACAGGGGCGGGACACTGAAGCTTTCTTT.

This clone has just one count. The rearrangement joins TRBV5-1 to TRBJ2-7; 8 bases are shared with TRBD2. Germline V gene lookup returns CDR1 SGHRS and CDR2 YFSETQ. J gave up 2 bases and V 4 bases, and 11 bases lay outside the gene matches. This CDR3 is 16 amino acids long. CDR3 DNA sequence: TGCGCCAGCAGCGAAAAGGGACTAGGGGTTGCCTACGAGCAGTACTTC. As protein: CASSEKGLGVAYEQYF.

The rearrangement uses TRBV2 and TRBJ1-1, with D possibly being TRBD1 (6 bases). CDR1 and CDR2 from the germline V gene are SNHLY and FYNNEI. The V end was cut by 6 bases, the J end by 5 bases, with 13 bases between. The CDR3 sequence is 13 residues long. The CDR3 spells CASSQGIWTEAFF. CDR3 in DNA: TGTGCCAGCAGCCAGGGGATTTGGACTGAAGCTTTCTTT.

The table lists this clone with a few counts. V and J are TRBV30 and TRBJ1-5, with TRBD1 matching over 7 bases. Germline V gene data show CDR1 as GTSNPN and CDR2 as SVGIG (reference sequence). This CDR3 region has 13 residues. V lost 5 bases, J lost 4 bases, and 5 bases stayed unmatched. CDR3 protein: CAWQGQVNQPQHF. The DNA for the CDR3 is TGTGCCTGGCAAGGACAGGTGAATCAGCCCCAGCATTTT.

The chain combines TRBV19 with TRBJ1-1, with D unclear. V shed 3 bases and J shed 0 bases, with 11 bases lying between them. The germline V gene encodes CDR1 LNHDA and CDR2 SQIVND (reference sequence). The CDR3 extends over 15 amino acids. The CDR3 coding sequence is TGTGCCAGTAGTATCGGTCAACTCCTGAACACTGAAGCTTTCTTT. Translation: CASSIGQLLNTEAFF.

The chain has TRBV9 and TRBJ1-1; D unresolved. Trimming took off 4 bases at V and 5 bases at J, with 9 bases between the two ends. Germline V gene lookup returns CDR1 SGDLS and CDR2 YYNGEE. CDR3 length: 12 amino acids. The CDR3 protein is CASSPQNTEAFF. The CDR3 DNA reads TGTGCCAGCAGCCCACAGAATACTGAAGCTTTCTTT.

This chain links TRBV5-4 with TRBJ1-2; the match to TRBD1 covers 8 bases. After removal of 6 bases from V and 2 bases from J, the junction contained 6 bases not matched to a gene. Germline V lookup: CDR1 SGHNT, CDR2 YYREEE (reference sequence). This CDR3 comprises 14 residues. The CDR3 is CASTRGQANYGYTF. CDR3 DNA sequence: TGTGCCAGCACCCGGGGACAGGCCAACTATGGCTACACCTTC.

As DNA, the CDR3 is TGTGCCAGCAGTACAGGGGTGGGCACTGAAGCTTTCTTT. This translates into CASSTGVGTEAFF. The V gene is TRBV28, the J gene TRBJ1-1, with 7 positions matching TRBD1. The CDR3 has 13 amino acids. The V gene's germline CDR1 is MDHEN and CDR2 SYDVKM. Losses at the gene ends were 5 bases for V and 4 bases for J; bases not matched to a gene: 4.

This clone was counted once. The CDR3 DNA follows: TGTGCCAGCAGCACCCCTAGCGGCGGGGGCCGTGGGGCCAACGTCCTGACTTTC. Its translation: CASSTPSGGGRGANVLTF. The chain joins TRBV7-3 to TRBJ2-6, with a weak D call TRBD2 (7 bases). The germline V gene has CDR1 SGHTA and CDR2 FQGTGA. With 5 bases removed from V and 3 bases from J, the gap between germline ends came to 20 bases. There are 18 residues in the CDR3.

This chain uses TRBV2 with TRBJ1-3, with D possibly TRBD1 on 5 matching bases. The CDR3 has 15 amino acids. CDR1 and CDR2 from the germline V gene are SNHLY and FYNNEI. V gave up 1 base and J gave up 1 base, with 8 bases separating them. In nucleotides, the CDR3 is TGTGCCAGCAGTGAAGGCGGGGGGTCTGGAAACACCATATATTTT. Residues: CASSEGGGSGNTIYF.

The chain is built from TRBV28 and TRBJ1-4, with TRBD1 matching 10 bases. The CDR3 has 18 amino acids. The trim removed 6 bases at V and 8 bases at J, leaving 18 bases unmatched. In germline, CDR1 is MDHEN, CDR2 SYDVKM. The CDR3 loop is CASRTGTGDNRIREKLFF. CDR3 nucleotide sequence: TGTGCCAGCAGAACCGGGACAGGGGATAATCGGATTCGGGAAAAACTGTTTTTT.

This chain uses TRBV27 with TRBJ2-7; D is perhaps TRBD2 (5 bases). This CDR3 has 14 residues. With 2 bases removed from V and 4 bases from J, the gap between germline ends came to 12 bases. Per germline, CDR1 MNHEY and CDR2 SMNVEV (reference sequence). The CDR3 DNA reads as TGTGCCAGCAGTTTACGGGGTGTACCATACGAGCAGTACTTC. Residues: CASSLRGVPYEQYF.

The chain is built from TRBV5-1 and TRBJ2-7; TRBD2 might be the D (8 bases). The CDR3 has 18 residues. Germline CDR1 and CDR2: SGHRS and YFSETQ. The ends were cut back, 1 base at V and 3 bases at J, with 23 bases in the middle. CDR3 sequence: CASSLYSGTETIYYEQYF. The CDR3 DNA reads as TGCGCCAGCAGCTTGTATAGCGGGACAGAAACTATTTACTACGAGCAGTACTTC.

This clone was observed a few times. The chain links TRBV4-1 to TRBJ1-2, with D unclear. V was pared by 1 base and J by 5 bases, with 11 bases between. This CDR3 contains 14 residues. Germline V CDR1 and CDR2: MGHRA, YSYEKL. The CDR3 here is CASSQVSTGYGYTF. In DNA, the CDR3 is TGCGCCAGCAGCCAAGTTAGCACGGGGTATGGCTACACCTTC.

The V call is TRBV7-7, the J call TRBJ1-1; D not certain. Germline CDR1 and CDR2: SSHAT and FNYEAQ (reference sequence). The V and J ends lost 8 bases and 0 bases respectively, with 22 bases between them. The length of the CDR3 is 17 residues. The CDR3 reads CASGRDSHLAMNTEAFF. CDR3 nucleotide sequence: TGTGCCAGCGGACGGGATTCCCACCTAGCGATGAACACTGAAGCTTTCTTT.

J is TRBJ2-3 and V is TRBV7-7, with no clear D. This CDR3 has 14 amino acids. CDR1 and CDR2 (germline): SSHAT, FNYEAQ (reference sequence). The V gene lost 5 bases and the J gene lost 0 bases, with 9 bases spanning the gap. Here the CDR3 DNA reads TGTGCCAGCAGCGAAGACTCAAGCACAGATACGCAGTATTTT. As protein: CASSEDSSTDTQYF.

V usage is TRBV10-2 and J usage is TRBJ2-5, with D possibly being TRBD1 (5 bases). The germline V gene has CDR1 WSHSY and CDR2 SAAADI. CDR3 length equals 12 residues. V lost 8 bases and J lost 0, with 7 bases in between. This CDR3 reads CASRRDQETQYF. The CDR3 region has the DNA TGCGCCAGCCGCAGGGACCAAGAGACCCAGTACTTC.

The genes are TRBV29-1 and TRBJ1-2, with D unclear. V lost 4 bases and J 0 bases, leaving 9 bases between the germline ends. The germline gives CDR1 SQVTM, CDR2 ANQGSEA. The CDR3 extends over 13 amino acids. The CDR3 loop is CSVVEVANYGYTF. Here the CDR3 DNA reads TGCAGCGTTGTAGAGGTAGCTAACTATGGCTACACCTTC.